This T cell receptor beta chain is drawn from a study of Graves' ophthalmopathy and Graves' hyperthyroidism. Researchers took RNA transcripts and amplified TCR beta CDR3 regions from them. RT-PCR with HTBI primers came first, then second-round multiplex PCR. TCRdb ran MiXCR on the multiplex PCR reads and lists one entry per CDR3 protein. The data contain 400,000 to 450,000 distinct CDR3 sequences, 20% to 25% of them singletons. V lost 6 bases to trimming and J lost 2 bases; unmatched junction nucleotides: 8. CDR1 is SGHTA, CDR2 FQGNSA, per germline. The CDR3 sequence is 15 residues long. This clonotype was counted at least ten times.

The receptor was isolated from a woman under 30 with stable Graves' hyperthyroidism. Sequencing was performed on peripheral blood. This rearrangement joins TRBV7-2 to TRBJ2-5; 8 bases match TRBD2. In nucleotides, the CDR3 is TGTGCCAGCAGTTTTAGCGGGAACCAACAAGAGACCCAGTACTTC. It yields the protein CASSFSGNQQETQYF.